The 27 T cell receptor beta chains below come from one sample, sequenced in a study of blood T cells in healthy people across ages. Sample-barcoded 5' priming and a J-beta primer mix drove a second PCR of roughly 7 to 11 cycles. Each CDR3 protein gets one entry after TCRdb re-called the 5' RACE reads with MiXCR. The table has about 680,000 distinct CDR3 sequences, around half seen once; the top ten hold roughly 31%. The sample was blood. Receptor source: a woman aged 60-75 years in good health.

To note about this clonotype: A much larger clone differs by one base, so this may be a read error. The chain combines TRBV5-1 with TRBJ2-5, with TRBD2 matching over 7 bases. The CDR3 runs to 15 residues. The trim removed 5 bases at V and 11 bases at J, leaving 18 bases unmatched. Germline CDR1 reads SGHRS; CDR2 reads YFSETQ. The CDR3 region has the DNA TGCGCCAGCAGGGGCGGGAGCACCCCCTCGGTTGGGCAGTACTTC. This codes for CASRGGSTPSVGQYF.

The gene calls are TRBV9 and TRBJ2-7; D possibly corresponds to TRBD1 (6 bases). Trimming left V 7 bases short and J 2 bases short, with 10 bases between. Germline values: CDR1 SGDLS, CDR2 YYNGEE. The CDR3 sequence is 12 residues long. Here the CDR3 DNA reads TGTGCCAGCGGGACACCCCCCTACGAGCAGTACTTC. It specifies CASGTPPYEQYF. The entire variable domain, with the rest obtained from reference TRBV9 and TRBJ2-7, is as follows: DSGVTQTPKHLITATGQRVTLRCSPRSGDLSVYWYQQSLDQGLQFLIQYYNGEERAKGNILERFSAQQFPDLHSELNLSSLELGDSALYFCASGTPPYEQYFGPGTRLTVT.

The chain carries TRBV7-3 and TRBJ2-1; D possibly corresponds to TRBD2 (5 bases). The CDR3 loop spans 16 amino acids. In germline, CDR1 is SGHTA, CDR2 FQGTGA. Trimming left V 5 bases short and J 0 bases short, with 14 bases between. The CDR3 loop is CASSRNSAYSYNEQFF. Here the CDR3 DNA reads TGTGCCAGCAGCCGTAATAGCGCCTACTCCTACAATGAGCAGTTCTTC. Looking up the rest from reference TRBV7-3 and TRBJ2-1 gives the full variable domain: GAGVSQTPSNKVTEKGKYVELRCDPISGHTALYWYRQSLGQGPEFLIYFQGTGAADDSGLPNDRFFAVRPEGSVSTLKIQRTERGDSAVYLCASSRNSAYSYNEQFFGPGTRLTVL.

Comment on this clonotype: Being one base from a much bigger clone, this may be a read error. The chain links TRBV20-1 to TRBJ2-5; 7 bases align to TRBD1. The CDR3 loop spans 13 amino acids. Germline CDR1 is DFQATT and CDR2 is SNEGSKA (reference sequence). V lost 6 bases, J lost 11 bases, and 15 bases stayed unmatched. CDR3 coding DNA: TGCAGTGCCAGGGGGTGGTCCGTGGATGAGCAGTACTTC. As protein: CSARGWSVDEQYF.

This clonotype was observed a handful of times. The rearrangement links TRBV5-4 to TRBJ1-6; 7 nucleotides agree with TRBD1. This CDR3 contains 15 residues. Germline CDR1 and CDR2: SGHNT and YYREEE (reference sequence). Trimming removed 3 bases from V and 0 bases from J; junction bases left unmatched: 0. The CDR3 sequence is CASSWDSSYNSPLHF. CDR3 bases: TGTGCCAGCAGCTGGGACAGCTCCTATAATTCACCCCTCCACTTT.

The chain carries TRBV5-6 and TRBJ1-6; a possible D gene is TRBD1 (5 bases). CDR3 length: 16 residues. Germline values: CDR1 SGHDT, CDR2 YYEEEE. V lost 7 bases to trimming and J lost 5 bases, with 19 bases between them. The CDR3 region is CASSRDQGTHNSPLHF. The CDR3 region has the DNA TGTGCCAGCTCACGAGACCAGGGCACCCATAATTCACCCCTCCACTTT.

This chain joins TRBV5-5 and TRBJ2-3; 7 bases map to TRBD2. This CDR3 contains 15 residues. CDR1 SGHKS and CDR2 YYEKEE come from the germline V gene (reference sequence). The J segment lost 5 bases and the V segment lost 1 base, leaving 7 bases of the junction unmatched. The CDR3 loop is CASSLWLADGDTQYF. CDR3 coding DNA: TGTGCCAGCAGCTTGTGGCTAGCGGATGGAGATACGCAGTATTTT.

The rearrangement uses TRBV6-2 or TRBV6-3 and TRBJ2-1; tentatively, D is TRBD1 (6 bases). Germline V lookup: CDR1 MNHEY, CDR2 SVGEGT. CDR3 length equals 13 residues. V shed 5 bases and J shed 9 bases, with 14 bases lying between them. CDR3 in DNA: TGTGCCAGCAGTGCCAGGGGATGGGGTGAGCAGTTCTTC. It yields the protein CASSARGWGEQFF.

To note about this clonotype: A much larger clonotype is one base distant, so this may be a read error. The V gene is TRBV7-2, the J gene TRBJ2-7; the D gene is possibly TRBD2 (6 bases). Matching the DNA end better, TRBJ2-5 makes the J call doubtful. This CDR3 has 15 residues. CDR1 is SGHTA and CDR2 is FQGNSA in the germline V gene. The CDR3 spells CASSLRAGRVETQYF. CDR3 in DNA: TGTGCCAGCAGCTTACGGGCGGGAAGAGTGGAGACCCAGTACTTC.

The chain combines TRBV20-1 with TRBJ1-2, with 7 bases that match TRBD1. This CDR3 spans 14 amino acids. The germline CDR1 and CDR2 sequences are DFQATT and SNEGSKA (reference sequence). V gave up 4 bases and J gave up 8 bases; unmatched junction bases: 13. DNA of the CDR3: TGCAGTGCTACCCCAGGGACAGCCCACGGGGGCTACACCTTC. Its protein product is CSATPGTAHGGYTF.

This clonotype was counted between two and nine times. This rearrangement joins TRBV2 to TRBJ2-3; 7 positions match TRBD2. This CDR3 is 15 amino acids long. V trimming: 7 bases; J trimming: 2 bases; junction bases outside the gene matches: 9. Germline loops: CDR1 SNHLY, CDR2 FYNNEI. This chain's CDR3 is CASNRRAGTTDTQYF. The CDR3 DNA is TGTGCCAGCAACCGCCGAGCGGGAACCACAGATACGCAGTATTTT.

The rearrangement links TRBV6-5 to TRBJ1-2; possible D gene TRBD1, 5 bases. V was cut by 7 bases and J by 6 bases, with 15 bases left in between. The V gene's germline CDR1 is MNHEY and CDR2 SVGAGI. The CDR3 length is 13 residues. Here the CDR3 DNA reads TGTGCCAGCACCACCAGCAGGGAAGATGGCTACACCTTC. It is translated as CASTTSREDGYTF.

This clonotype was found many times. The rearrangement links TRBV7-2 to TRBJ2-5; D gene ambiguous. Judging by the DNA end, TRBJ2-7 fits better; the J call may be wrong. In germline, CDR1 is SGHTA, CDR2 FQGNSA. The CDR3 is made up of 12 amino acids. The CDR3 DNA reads TGTGCCAGCAGCTTAGTCGGTAGCGAGCAGTACTTC. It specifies CASSLVGSEQYF.

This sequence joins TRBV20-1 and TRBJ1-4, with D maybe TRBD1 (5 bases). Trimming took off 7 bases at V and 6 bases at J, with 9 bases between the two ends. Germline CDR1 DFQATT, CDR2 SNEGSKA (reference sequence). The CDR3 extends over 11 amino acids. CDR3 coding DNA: TGCAGTGTCTTGGGGGATGAAAAACTGTTTTTT. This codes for CSVLGDEKLFF.

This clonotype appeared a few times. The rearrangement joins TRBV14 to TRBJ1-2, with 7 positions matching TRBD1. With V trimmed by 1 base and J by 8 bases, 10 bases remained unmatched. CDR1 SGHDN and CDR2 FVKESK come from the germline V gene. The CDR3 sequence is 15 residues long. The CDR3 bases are TGTGCCAGCAGCCAAGTACTGACAGGGCTAGGCGGCTACACCTTC. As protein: CASSQVLTGLGGYTF.

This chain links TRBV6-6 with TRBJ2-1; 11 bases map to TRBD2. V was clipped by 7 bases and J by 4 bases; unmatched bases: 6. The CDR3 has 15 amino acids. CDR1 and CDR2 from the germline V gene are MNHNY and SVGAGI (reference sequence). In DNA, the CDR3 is TGTGCCAGCAAGACTAGCGGGGTCCTGTACAATGAGCAGTTCTTC. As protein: CASKTSGVLYNEQFF.

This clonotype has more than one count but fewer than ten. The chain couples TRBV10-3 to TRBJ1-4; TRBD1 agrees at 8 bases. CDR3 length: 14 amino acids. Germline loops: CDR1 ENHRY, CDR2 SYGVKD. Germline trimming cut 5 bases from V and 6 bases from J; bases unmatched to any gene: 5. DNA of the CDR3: TGTGCCATCAGTAGACAGGGGAGGGATGAAAAACTGTTTTTT. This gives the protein CAISRQGRDEKLFF.

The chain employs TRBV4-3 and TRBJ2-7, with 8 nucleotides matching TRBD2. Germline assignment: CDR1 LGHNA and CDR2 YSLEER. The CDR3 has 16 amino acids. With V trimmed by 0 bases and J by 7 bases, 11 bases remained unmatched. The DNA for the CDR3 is TGCGCCAGCAGCCAAGATCAGGGACTAGGTTACAATGAGCAGTACTTC. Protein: CASSQDQGLGYNEQYF.

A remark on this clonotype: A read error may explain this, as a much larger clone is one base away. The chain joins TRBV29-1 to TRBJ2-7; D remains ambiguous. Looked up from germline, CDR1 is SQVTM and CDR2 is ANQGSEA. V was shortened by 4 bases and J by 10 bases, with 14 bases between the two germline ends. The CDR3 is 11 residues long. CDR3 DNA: TGCAGCGTTGGAGTCAGACCAACCCAGTACTTC. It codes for CSVGVRPTQYF.

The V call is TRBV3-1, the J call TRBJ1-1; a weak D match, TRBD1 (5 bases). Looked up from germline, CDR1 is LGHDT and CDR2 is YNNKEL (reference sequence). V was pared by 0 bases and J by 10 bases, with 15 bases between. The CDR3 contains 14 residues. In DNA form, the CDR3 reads TGTGCCAGCAGCCAAGATTCTGGGGGAAGAAGAGCTTTCTTT. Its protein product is CASSQDSGGRRAFF.

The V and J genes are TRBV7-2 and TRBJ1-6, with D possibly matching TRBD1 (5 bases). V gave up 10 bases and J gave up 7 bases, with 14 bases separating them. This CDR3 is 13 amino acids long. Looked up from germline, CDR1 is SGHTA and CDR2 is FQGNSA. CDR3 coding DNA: TGTGCCAACGGACAAAACAGGAATTCACCCCTCCACTTT. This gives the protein CANGQNRNSPLHF.

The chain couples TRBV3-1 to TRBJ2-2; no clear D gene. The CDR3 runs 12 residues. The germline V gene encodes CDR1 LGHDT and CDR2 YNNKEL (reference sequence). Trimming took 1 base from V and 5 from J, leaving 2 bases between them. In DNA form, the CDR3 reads TGTGCCAGCAGCCAAGGAACCGGGGAGCTGTTTTTT. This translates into CASSQGTGELFF.

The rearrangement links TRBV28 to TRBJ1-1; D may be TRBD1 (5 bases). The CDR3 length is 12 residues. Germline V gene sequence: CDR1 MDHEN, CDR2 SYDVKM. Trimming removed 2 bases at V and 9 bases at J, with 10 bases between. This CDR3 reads CASSLTGGKAFF. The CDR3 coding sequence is TGTGCCAGCAGTTTAACCGGGGGGAAAGCTTTCTTT.

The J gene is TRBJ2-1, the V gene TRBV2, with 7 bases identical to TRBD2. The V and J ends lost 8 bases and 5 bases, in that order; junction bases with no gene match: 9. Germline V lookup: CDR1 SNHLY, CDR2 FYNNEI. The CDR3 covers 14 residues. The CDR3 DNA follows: TGTGCCAGCCTACTAGCGAGATTGAACAATGAGCAGTTCTTC. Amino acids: CASLLARLNNEQFF.

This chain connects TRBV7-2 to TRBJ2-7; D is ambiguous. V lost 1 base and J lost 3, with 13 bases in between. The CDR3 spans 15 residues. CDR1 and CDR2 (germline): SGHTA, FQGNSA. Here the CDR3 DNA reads TGTGCCAGCAGCTTAGGCAGCCGAATGAGCTACGAGCAGTACTTC. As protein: CASSLGSRMSYEQYF.

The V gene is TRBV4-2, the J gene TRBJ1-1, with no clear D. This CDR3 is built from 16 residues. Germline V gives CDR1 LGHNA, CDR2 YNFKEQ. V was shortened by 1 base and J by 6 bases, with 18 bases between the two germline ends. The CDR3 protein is CASSQGWTTGEAEAFF. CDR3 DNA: TGTGCCAGCAGCCAAGGATGGACTACCGGGGAAGCTGAAGCTTTCTTT.

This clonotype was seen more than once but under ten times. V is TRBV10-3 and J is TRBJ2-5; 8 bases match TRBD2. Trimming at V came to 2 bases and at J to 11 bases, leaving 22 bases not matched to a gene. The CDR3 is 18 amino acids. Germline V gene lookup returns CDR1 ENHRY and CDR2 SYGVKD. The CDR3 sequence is CAISEPSRGAGARNEQYF. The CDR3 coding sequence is TGTGCCATCAGTGAGCCCTCGAGGGGAGCGGGAGCAAGAAATGAGCAGTACTTC.